The 2 T cell receptor beta chains below all came from one sample that was sequenced in a study of shared clonotypes between healthy human individuals. Measured with immunoSEQ multiplex PCR; TCRdb has only the in-frame clones, and not every one. The sample shows about 2,200,000 clones, about 92% of them seen only once. Naive CD8 cells comprised CD45RO-negative, CCR7-positively selected cells, excluding terminally differentiated effector memory CD45RA+ cells. Material for sequencing was naive CD8+ T cells from PBMCs. The receptor source for this set is a man between 18 and 29 years old in good health. Some clones in this sample may be carry-over from other donors' samples.

In DNA form, the CDR3 reads TGTGCCAGCGGTGGGTTCTATGAAAAATGGGGACAGGGTTTAGTCGGCTACACCTTC. As protein: CASGGFYEKWGQGLVGYTF. The gene calls are TRBV28 and TRBJ1-2; TRBD1 agrees at 9 bases. The V and J ends lost 8 bases and 8 bases, in that order; junction bases with no gene match: 27. Germline V gene sequence: CDR1 MDHEN, CDR2 SYDVKM. CDR3 length: 19 residues.

The chain joins TRBV27 to TRBJ2-7; a possible D gene is TRBD1 (6 bases). This CDR3 spans 14 amino acids. Trimming removed 5 bases at V and 3 bases at J, with 14 bases between. CDR1 and CDR2 from the germline V gene are MNHEY and SMNVEV (reference sequence). CDR3: CASSPSGTHYEQYF. CDR3 bases: TGTGCCAGCAGTCCCAGTGGGACACACTACGAGCAGTACTTC.